This entry lists 11 T cell receptor beta chains sequenced from one sample in a study of T cell repertoires in cytomegalovirus infection. These receptors' targets are unknown. In TCRdb, the reads were re-called with MiXCR into one record per CDR3 protein. In the table there are some 940,000 distinct CDR3 sequences, 30% to 40% of which are singletons. The input for sequencing was cultured CD8+ T cells from PBMCs, taken from culture after CMV antigen stimulation. The receptor set was obtained from a human donor in good health (CMV status not recorded). Some clones in this sample may be carry-over from other donors' samples.

The V call is TRBV6-4, the J call TRBJ2-7; TRBD2 might be the D (5 bases). Trimming removed 2 bases from V and 1 base from J, with 18 bases in between. The CDR3 spans 17 residues. Germline V gene sequence: CDR1 MRHNA, CDR2 SNTAGT. The CDR3 region is CASSDPATTAISYEQYV. The CDR3 nucleotides are TGTGCCAGCAGTGACCCCGCGACTACCGCTATATCCTACGAGCAGTACGTC.

The rearrangement joins TRBV28 to TRBJ1-5, with TRBD1 identical over 7 bases. V dropped 6 bases and J dropped 0; count of bases not matched to a gene: 8. CDR1 MDHEN and CDR2 SYDVKM come from the germline V gene. This CDR3 region has 16 residues. The CDR3 spells CASRLGTVYSNQPQHF. CDR3 sequence (DNA): TGTGCCAGCAGACTCGGGACAGTTTATAGCAATCAGCCCCAGCATTTT.

The genes are TRBV7-6 and TRBJ1-4, with D unresolved. V gave up 2 bases and J gave up 1 base, with 14 bases separating them. Germline V lookup: CDR1 SGHVS, CDR2 FNYEAQ. The CDR3 is made up of 17 amino acids. CDR3 residues: CASSLKSAPRTNEKLFF. CDR3 in DNA: TGTGCCAGCAGCTTAAAATCAGCTCCTCGAACTAATGAAAAACTGTTTTTT.

This clonotype was observed a handful of times. The chain joins TRBV12-3 or TRBV12-4 to TRBJ2-2; either TRBD1 or TRBD2 may fit D (6 bases each). The V end lost 3 bases, the J end lost 0 bases, and 14 bases lay between the germline ends. The CDR3 is 17 amino acids. For the CDR3, the DNA is TGTGCCAGCAGTTTTACTCCGGGGGCCGCGAACACCGGGGAGCTGTTTTTT. It is translated as CASSFTPGAANTGELFF.

The CDR3 protein is CASSQEGGGNQPQHF. CDR3 nucleotides: TGCGCCAGCAGCCAAGAAGGCGGGGGGAATCAGCCCCAGCATTTT. The chain is built from TRBV4-1 and TRBJ1-5; possibly TRBD1 for D (5 bases). The CDR3 totals 15 residues. The V and J ends lost 0 bases and 4 bases respectively, with 10 bases between them. Germline V gene data show CDR1 as MGHRA and CDR2 as YSYEKL.

This clonotype has only a few counts. The chain has TRBV12-3 or TRBV12-4 and TRBJ1-5; 9 bases agree with TRBD1. The V segment lost 8 bases and the J segment 0 bases; nucleotides outside the gene matches: 5. This CDR3 comprises 15 residues. The CDR3 protein is CASDGTGYSNQPQHF. The CDR3 coding sequence is TGTGCCAGCGATGGGACAGGGTATAGCAATCAGCCCCAGCATTTT.

This clonotype was detected only a few times. The rearrangement links TRBV2 to TRBJ1-4; D call uncertain. Deletions cut 11 bases from V and 5 bases from J, with 24 bases between. Germline V gene data show CDR1 as SNHLY and CDR2 as FYNNEI. CDR3 size: 16 residues. CDR3 sequence: CAVRLGGAYQNEKLFF. The CDR3 DNA is TGTGCCGTGCGCCTAGGAGGAGCGTATCAAAATGAAAAACTGTTTTTT.

V gene TRBV6-6 combines with J gene TRBJ2-1; 8 bases fit TRBD2. The CDR3 is 17 amino acids. Germline lookup yields CDR1 MNHNY and CDR2 SVGAGI (reference sequence). V shed 2 bases, J shed 1 base, and the junction held 7 bases outside the gene matches. The CDR3 bases are TGTGCCAGCAGTTACCCCACGAAGCGGGGGTCCTACAATGAGCAGTTCTTC. As protein: CASSYPTKRGSYNEQFF.

The chain carries TRBV14 and TRBJ1-2, with D hard to call. This CDR3 spans 14 amino acids. The germline V gene encodes CDR1 SGHDN and CDR2 FVKESK. Trimming shortened V by 0 bases and J by 8 bases, and 13 bases separated the two germline ends. The CDR3 is CASSQEEGYYGYTF. CDR3 bases: TGTGCCAGCAGCCAAGAGGAGGGTTATTACGGCTACACCTTC.

This clonotype appeared many times. This chain connects TRBV7-8 to TRBJ2-1, with 7 nucleotides matching TRBD2. Germline V gives CDR1 SGHVS, CDR2 FQNEAQ. This CDR3 has 15 residues. J gave up 5 bases and V 1 base, and 5 bases lay outside the gene matches. The CDR3 nucleotides are TGTGCCAGCAGCTTAGTTCTAGCGGCACACAATGAGCAGTTCTTC. Encoded protein: CASSLVLAAHNEQFF.

The chain recombines TRBV10-2 with TRBJ1-2; D might be TRBD1 (6 bases). CDR3 length: 14 residues. The germline V and J ends were trimmed by 4 bases and 4 bases, with 13 bases remaining between them. Germline loops: CDR1 WSHSY, CDR2 SAAADI. The CDR3: CASSVSRGLYGYTF. The CDR3 DNA is TGCGCCAGCAGTGTAAGCAGGGGACTCTATGGCTACACCTTC.